The present entry profiles one T cell receptor (beta chain) with its context. Its antigen is as yet unknown. In germline, CDR1 is SGHRS, CDR2 YFSETQ. With 0 bases removed from V and 11 bases from J, the gap between germline ends came to 12 bases. This CDR3 has 14 amino acids. This specimen belongs to a study of T cell responses to AZD1222 COVID-19 vaccine. Study-wide points: Breadth and depth of Spike-specific TCRs rose after two AZD1222 doses.

Only in-frame clones appear in the TCRdb table, and some are missing; sequencing was by immunoSEQ multiplex PCR. The data contain about 180,000 clones, 75% to 95% of them singletons. The receptor was derived from an adult in good health. The input for sequencing was peripheral blood, taken on day 0 of AZD1222 vaccination. The J gene is TRBJ1-6, the V gene TRBV5-1, with D perhaps TRBD1 (5 bases). CDR3 in amino acids: CASSLDGGAPPLHF. CDR3 sequence (DNA): TGCGCCAGCAGCTTGGATGGGGGTGCGCCACCCCTCCACTTT.